What follows describes a single T cell receptor (beta chain). Its antigen is unidentified. TCR sequencing used cDNA made by reverse transcription of extracted RNA. Generated by immunoSEQ multiplex PCR, the TCRdb table keeps only in-frame clones and is missing some. This table holds 110,000 to 150,000 clones, 62% found once. The sample is drawn from a study of CD8+ T cells in alopecia areata. Study findings and constraints: Clarity of TCR sharing across patients fell short of that in mice, possibly HLA-related.

Trimming cost V 1 base and J 3 bases, with 13 bases left between them. The germline CDR1 and CDR2 sequences are MNHEY and SVGAGI. The CDR3 totals 15 residues. Cell sorting on a FACSAria was used to separate CD4+ and CD8+ T cells from the PBMCs. This receptor was obtained from a human donor in good health. This chain uses TRBV6-5 with TRBJ2-7, with D unresolved. Specimen: CD8+ T cells sorted from blood. CDR3 DNA sequence: TGTGCCAGCAGTTACTTACCGGGCCCCCACTACGAGCAGTACTTC. Its translation: CASSYLPGPHYEQYF.